One sample yielded the 26 T cell receptor beta chains listed below, sequenced in a study of blood T cell repertoires in COVID-19. Clones were read by immunoSEQ multiplex PCR, and TCRdb kept only the in-frame ones, dropping some. The table includes some 25,000 clones, approximately 90% detected once. Specimen: peripheral blood. The receptor source for this set is a man aged 65 to 85 with active COVID-19.

Only one count was recorded for this clone. The J gene is TRBJ1-1, the V gene TRBV25-1; D unclear. The CDR3 runs to 15 residues. Germline V gene sequence: CDR1 MGHDK, CDR2 SYGVNS. Trimming removed 5 bases from V and 0 bases from J, with 13 bases in between. CDR3 nucleotide sequence: TGTGCCAGCAGTTCCCAGATGCTTATGAACACTGAAGCTTTCTTT. Translated, it gives CASSSQMLMNTEAFF.

V and J are TRBV18 and TRBJ2-7, with TRBD1 matching over 9 bases. CDR3 size: 14 residues. The V and J ends lost 1 base and 5 bases, in that order; junction bases with no gene match: 3. Germline CDR1 KGHSH, CDR2 LQKENI. CDR3 loop: CASSPRRDRDEQYF. In DNA form, the CDR3 reads TGTGCCAGCTCACCACGCCGGGACAGGGACGAGCAGTACTTC.

The V call is TRBV3-1 (or the pseudogene TRBV3-2), the J call TRBJ1-4, with D possibly being TRBD1 (5 bases). The CDR3 spans 16 residues. Germline V gene sequence: CDR1 LGHDT, CDR2 YNNKEL (reference sequence). The germline V and J ends were trimmed by 3 bases and 0 bases, with 11 bases remaining between them. The CDR3 loop is CASSQIGATTNEKLFF. CDR3 coding DNA: TGTGCCAGCAGCCAGATAGGGGCTACAACTAATGAAAAACTGTTTTTT.

The chain employs TRBV6-5 and TRBJ2-7; 7 nucleotides align to TRBD2. Germline V gene data show CDR1 as MNHEY and CDR2 as SVGAGI. The CDR3 is 14 amino acids. The junction had 11 bases not matched to a gene; V was cut back by 7 bases and J by 5 bases. For the CDR3, the DNA is TGTGCCAGCACCCCCGGGGGGATTAAGGACGAGCAGTACTTC. It encodes CASTPGGIKDEQYF.

The chain employs TRBV9 and TRBJ2-2, with 8 bases lining up with TRBD2. CDR3 length: 16 amino acids. The V and J ends lost 1 base and 1 base, in that order; junction bases with no gene match: 3. CDR1 is SGDLS and CDR2 is YYNGEE in the germline V gene. This CDR3 is CASSVSGGLNTGELFF. CDR3 nucleotides: TGTGCCAGCAGCGTAAGCGGGGGTCTGAACACCGGGGAGCTGTTTTTT.

About this clone itself: This CDR3 is also generated by other DNA sequences in the sample. The chain links TRBV6-5 to TRBJ2-7, with 12 bases that match TRBD1. The ends lost 2 bases at V and 6 bases at J; junction bases unmatched: 2. Germline loops: CDR1 MNHEY, CDR2 SVGAGI. The CDR3 is 14 residues long. This chain's CDR3 is CASSYTGQGAEQYF. CDR3 in DNA: TGTGCCAGCAGTTACACGGGACAGGGGGCCGAGCAGTACTTC.

The V call is TRBV6-1, the J call TRBJ1-4; no clear D. The CDR3 has 15 residues. The germline V and J ends were trimmed by 3 bases and 9 bases, with 17 bases remaining between them. CDR1 and CDR2 from the germline V gene are MNHNS and SASEGT. CDR3 region: CASSDIPTNRQKLFF. The CDR3 bases are TGTGCCAGCAGTGACATCCCGACTAACAGACAAAAACTGTTTTTT.

The chain is built from TRBV6-5 and TRBJ1-1; D unclear. Per the germline V gene, CDR1 is MNHEY and CDR2 is SVGAGI. The CDR3 contains 13 residues. The V end was cut by 8 bases, the J end by 0 bases, with 10 bases between. CDR3 loop: CASPQLLNTEAFF. In DNA form, the CDR3 reads TGTGCCAGCCCACAGCTCCTGAACACTGAAGCTTTCTTT.

The chain employs TRBV19 and TRBJ2-7, with TRBD2 identical over 8 bases. V lost 8 bases to trimming and J lost 0 bases; unmatched junction nucleotides: 3. CDR3 size: 13 residues. Germline V gene data show CDR1 as LNHDA and CDR2 as SQIVND (reference sequence). CDR3 coding DNA: TGTGCCAGTGGGCGGGAGGCCTCCTACGAGCAGTACTTC. Translation gives CASGREASYEQYF.

The chain joins TRBV6-6 to TRBJ2-1; TRBD2 agrees at 10 bases. Germline V gene lookup returns CDR1 MNHNY and CDR2 SVGAGI (reference sequence). The CDR3 sequence is 18 residues long. Trimming took 5 bases from V and 8 from J; bases not matched to a gene: 18. The CDR3 here is CASSRRLGRSGRADEQFF. Here the CDR3 DNA reads TGTGCCAGCAGTCGCCGACTGGGTAGGAGCGGGAGGGCCGATGAGCAGTTCTTC.

This clone was seen just once. This chain joins TRBV29-1 and TRBJ2-1; 8 positions match TRBD2. The ends lost 6 bases at V and 3 bases at J; junction bases unmatched: 4. The CDR3 is made up of 13 amino acids. From germline, CDR1 is SQVTM and CDR2 ANQGSEA. The CDR3 protein is CSVDGTSYNEQFF. The CDR3 DNA follows: TGCAGCGTAGATGGGACTAGCTACAATGAGCAGTTCTTC.

The CDR3 reads CASSLGRGTSGRSTDTQYF. DNA of the CDR3: TGCGCCAGCAGCTTGGGGCGGGGGACTAGCGGGAGATCCACAGATACGCAGTATTTT. This sequence joins TRBV5-1 and TRBJ2-3; 14 positions match TRBD2. The CDR3 has 19 residues. Trimming cost V 0 bases and J 2 bases; bases outside gene matches: 8. CDR1 is SGHRS, CDR2 YFSETQ, per germline.

V and J are TRBV7-2 and TRBJ1-6, with 10 bases fitting TRBD1. The V gene end was trimmed by 1 base and the J gene end by 10 bases; junction bases not matched to a gene: 4. Germline V CDR1 and CDR2: SGHTA, FQGNSA. The CDR3 is 15 residues long. DNA for the CDR3: TGTGCCAGCAGCTTAGTGGTGACAGGGGGCTCACCCCTCCACTTT. It translates to CASSLVVTGGSPLHF.

This clone was picked up a small number of times. The rearrangement uses TRBV5-1 and TRBJ2-7, with D possibly matching TRBD1 (6 bases). CDR3 size: 16 residues. In germline, CDR1 is SGHRS, CDR2 YFSETQ. V dropped 0 bases and J dropped 3 bases, with 16 bases sitting between them. CDR3 coding DNA: TGCGCCAGCAGCTTGGCCGCACAGGGACGGGGCTACGAGCAGTACTTC. Its protein product is CASSLAAQGRGYEQYF.

The chain links TRBV6-5 to TRBJ2-7; 9 bases are shared with TRBD1. The CDR3 spans 15 residues. Germline CDR1 and CDR2: MNHEY and SVGAGI. With V trimmed by 4 bases and J by 6 bases, 10 bases remained unmatched. The CDR3 DNA reads as TGTGCCAGCAGTTCCACTCCGGGACAGGGTAGCGAGCAGTACTTC. It yields the protein CASSSTPGQGSEQYF.

The V call is TRBV4-1, the J call TRBJ2-5, with a weak D call TRBD1 (6 bases). V dropped 5 bases and J dropped 8 bases, with 24 bases sitting between them. CDR1 and CDR2 from the germline V gene are MGHRA and YSYEKL. This CDR3 has 16 amino acids. The CDR3 nucleotides are TGCGCCAGCAGCGACCCCCGTCTAAGGGACAAGAGAACCCAGTACTTC. Translating gives CASSDPRLRDKRTQYF.

The chain employs TRBV4-2 and TRBJ2-2; 10 bases fit TRBD1. V shed 3 bases and J 3 bases; nucleotides not matched to a gene: 4. The germline V gene has CDR1 LGHNA and CDR2 YNFKEQ. The CDR3 has 16 residues. In DNA form, the CDR3 reads TGTGCCAGCAGCCATCCCGGGACAGGGGACACCGGGGAGCTGTTTTTT. Translating it yields CASSHPGTGDTGELFF.

The V call is TRBV11-1, the J call TRBJ1-2; 7 bases are shared with TRBD1. The CDR3 sequence is 13 residues long. J gave up 3 bases and V 5 bases, and 3 bases lay outside the gene matches. From germline, CDR1 is SGHAT and CDR2 FQDESV (reference sequence). CDR3 sequence reads: CASSPGQHYGYTF. The CDR3 DNA reads as TGTGCCAGCAGCCCGGGACAGCACTATGGCTACACCTTC.

The V and J genes are TRBV7-3 and TRBJ1-5, with TRBD1 identical over 7 bases. The germline gives CDR1 SGHTA, CDR2 FQGTGA. The J segment lost 4 bases and the V segment lost 5 bases, leaving 11 bases of the junction unmatched. This CDR3 has 16 amino acids. The CDR3 protein is CASSQLPGGHNQPQHF. CDR3 DNA sequence: TGTGCCAGCAGCCAACTGCCAGGGGGACATAATCAGCCCCAGCATTTT.

The gene calls are TRBV20-1 and TRBJ2-4, with 7 bases that match TRBD2. Per germline, CDR1 DFQATT and CDR2 SNEGSKA (reference sequence). Germline trimming cut 3 bases from V and 1 base from J; bases unmatched to any gene: 9. This CDR3 spans 16 amino acids. The CDR3 protein is CSASRGGSAAKNIQYF. The CDR3 bases are TGCAGTGCTAGTCGCGGCGGGAGTGCGGCCAAAAACATTCAGTACTTC.

This clone was detected once. Written as DNA, the CDR3 is TGTGCCAGCAGTTCCCCCCGGTTAAAACCATACAATGAGCAGTTCTTC. It specifies CASSSPRLKPYNEQFF. The chain uses TRBV28 and TRBJ2-1; D is unresolved. The V gene lost 4 bases and the J gene lost 4 bases, with 17 bases spanning the gap. Germline CDR1 and CDR2: MDHEN and SYDVKM. CDR3 size: 16 residues.

The rearrangement links TRBV19 to TRBJ1-6, with a tentative D call TRBD1 (6 bases). CDR1 is LNHDA, CDR2 SQIVND, per germline (reference sequence). The CDR3 sequence is 15 residues long. V lost 6 bases, J lost 9 bases, and 18 bases lay in between. CDR3 residues: CASRAGAAGFSPLHF. The CDR3 bases are TGTGCCAGTAGGGCGGGGGCAGCCGGATTTTCACCCCTCCACTTT.

The gene calls are TRBV5-6 and TRBJ2-7, with D possibly matching TRBD1 (6 bases). Trimming cost V 3 bases and J 4 bases, with 23 bases left between them. This CDR3 is built from 17 residues. The V gene's germline CDR1 is SGHDT and CDR2 YYEEEE. The CDR3 region is CASSSFGRRTQGYEQYF. The CDR3 nucleotides read TGTGCCAGCAGCTCCTTTGGGCGGAGAACGCAGGGGTACGAGCAGTACTTC.

The V and J genes are TRBV9 and TRBJ2-1; the match to TRBD1 covers 10 bases. The V gene's germline CDR1 is SGDLS and CDR2 YYNGEE. The ends lost 4 bases at V and 4 bases at J; junction bases unmatched: 5. This CDR3 has 15 amino acids. The CDR3, as DNA: TGTGCCAGCAGCTTACGGACAGGGGGGTACAATGAGCAGTTCTTC. It yields the protein CASSLRTGGYNEQFF.

This chain connects TRBV23-1 to TRBJ2-5; 8 positions agree with TRBD1. TRBV23-1 is treated as an ORF (open reading frame) with a function not yet certain. The CDR3 contains 15 residues. V gave up 2 bases and J gave up 5 bases; unmatched junction bases: 7. CDR3 in DNA: TGCGCCAGCAGTCAACCCGGGACAGGTCCGGAGACCCAGTACTTC. Residues: CASSQPGTGPETQYF.

This clone was recorded only once. The chain is built from TRBV18 and TRBJ1-5; D not certain. Looked up from germline, CDR1 is KGHSH and CDR2 is LQKENI. The CDR3 length is 12 residues. Trimming took 2 bases from V and 6 from J, leaving 5 bases between them. The CDR3 spells CASSPAGQPQHF. Written as DNA, the CDR3 is TGTGCCAGCTCACCAGCCGGTCAGCCCCAGCATTTT.